Presented here are 9 T cell receptor beta chains from one specimen sequenced in a study of T cell repertoires in cytomegalovirus infection. TCRdb re-called the reads through MiXCR, storing one row per CDR3 protein. The sample contains more than 250,000 distinct CDR3 sequences, roughly 15% of which appear only once. Input material: PBMCs. These TCRs come from a human donor in good health (CMV status not recorded). Some clones in this sample may be carry-over from other donors' samples.

This clonotype occurred many times. The chain employs TRBV12-3 or TRBV12-4 and TRBJ2-2; 8 bases agree with TRBD1. The trim removed 5 bases at V and 7 bases at J, leaving 6 bases unmatched. This CDR3 contains 14 residues. The CDR3 here is CASSATGGIGELFF. CDR3 DNA sequence: TGTGCCAGCAGTGCTACAGGGGGGATCGGGGAGCTGTTTTTT.

This clonotype has at least ten counts. In DNA form, the CDR3 reads TGTGCCAGCAGCTCTAGCGGGACGGTAGCCAAAAACATTCAGTACTTC. Translated, it gives CASSSSGTVAKNIQYF. This chain uses TRBV7-2 with TRBJ2-4, with 9 bases identical to TRBD2. The trim removed 4 bases at V and 0 bases at J, leaving 4 bases unmatched. Germline V gene sequence: CDR1 SGHTA, CDR2 FQGNSA. The CDR3 length is 16 residues.

This clonotype was seen a few times. In DNA form, the CDR3 reads TGTGCCAGCAGCCAAGCGGGGGCGCGGGGCTACACCTTC. This sequence encodes CASSQAGARGYTF. This sequence joins TRBV7-2 and TRBJ1-2; tentative D call: TRBD1 (6 bases). This CDR3 contains 13 residues. V lost 5 bases, J lost 8 bases, and 15 bases lay in between. Germline V CDR1 and CDR2: SGHTA, FQGNSA.

This clonotype was observed a few times. The gene calls are TRBV2 and TRBJ1-6; a weak D match, TRBD1 (5 bases). The V end was cut by 8 bases, the J end by 0 bases, with 8 bases between. The CDR3 runs 14 residues. Germline CDR1 and CDR2: SNHLY and FYNNEI. This CDR3 is CASSGNSYNSPLHF. CDR3 DNA: TGTGCCAGCTCAGGGAACTCCTATAATTCACCCCTCCACTTT.

This clonotype was seen more than once but under ten times. The V gene is TRBV29-1, the J gene TRBJ2-7, with D uncertain. CDR3 length equals 17 residues. From germline, CDR1 is SQVTM and CDR2 ANQGSEA. Trimming pared 0 bases from V and 3 bases from J, leaving 21 bases between. CDR3 nucleotide sequence: TGCAGCGTTGAAGATCATCATCCCAGCTCTGGGGACTACGAGCAGTACTTC. Its translation: CSVEDHHPSSGDYEQYF.

This clonotype was counted only a few times. One base away lies a much larger clone, so this may be a sequencing read error. The DNA for the CDR3 is TGTGCCAGCAGCTTACGCGGCAGCCAAGAGACCCAGTACTTC. Translation: CASSLRGSQETQYF. The chain joins TRBV7-2 to TRBJ2-5; D remains ambiguous. Germline assignment: CDR1 SGHTA and CDR2 FQGNSA. This CDR3 has 14 residues. Trimming cost V 2 bases and J 1 base, with 8 bases left between them.

In its sample, this clonotype was seen a few times. The chain couples TRBV24-1 to TRBJ1-5, with TRBD1 matching over 8 bases. Per the germline V gene, CDR1 is KGHDR and CDR2 is SFDVKD. J gave up 4 bases and V 3 bases, and 1 base lay outside the gene matches. CDR3 length equals 14 residues. This CDR3 reads CATSDGTGNQPQHF. CDR3 bases: TGTGCCACCAGTGATGGGACAGGAAATCAGCCCCAGCATTTT.

This clonotype was seen only a few times. The rearrangement uses TRBV5-1 and TRBJ1-1; TRBD1 matches 8 bases. V lost 2 bases and J lost 4; bases outside the gene matches: 4. The length of the CDR3 is 14 residues. CDR1 and CDR2 (germline): SGHRS, YFSETQ. The DNA for the CDR3 is TGCGCCAGCAGCTTAGGCAGGGGGCTCACTGAAGCTTTCTTT. It encodes CASSLGRGLTEAFF. The full variable domain, in which reference TRBV5-1 and TRBJ1-1 provide the parts outside the CDR3, is KAGVTQTPRYLIKTRGQQVTLSCSPISGHRSVSWYQQTPGQGLQFLFEYFSETQRNKGNFPGRFSGRQFSNSRSEMNVSTLELGDSALYLCASSLGRGLTEAFFGQGTRLTVV.

This clonotype was seen at least ten times. The chain is built from TRBV7-2 and TRBJ2-3, with unresolved D. Trimming took 1 base from V and 4 from J, leaving 9 bases between them. This CDR3 is 14 amino acids long. The germline gives CDR1 SGHTA, CDR2 FQGNSA. CDR3 sequence reads: CASSLGATADTQYF. As DNA, the CDR3 is TGTGCCAGCAGCTTAGGGGCCACGGCAGATACGCAGTATTTT.